The T cell receptor (beta chain) under discussion was sequenced for a study of cytomegalovirus exposure and HLA in healthy donors. At sampling all donors were nominally healthy, likely with unrecorded immune exposures. The V gene end was trimmed by 3 bases and the J gene end by 3 bases; junction bases not matched to a gene: 5. There are 15 residues in the CDR3. Germline CDR1 is SEHNR and CDR2 is FQNEAQ (reference sequence). PCR involved 60 Vbeta and 13 Jbeta primers. Profiling relied on immunoSEQ multiplex PCR, and the TCRdb table lists in-frame clones only, not all of them. Of under 150,000 clones listed, roughly three quarters are singletons.

This chain connects TRBV7-9 to TRBJ2-1; TRBD1 agrees at 7 bases. The source is a man in his late teens or twenties in good health and CMV-seronegative. Sequences were obtained from PBMCs. The CDR3 region is CASSLTRDSYNEQFF. CDR3 coding DNA: TGTGCCAGCAGCTTGACCCGGGACAGCTACAATGAGCAGTTCTTC.